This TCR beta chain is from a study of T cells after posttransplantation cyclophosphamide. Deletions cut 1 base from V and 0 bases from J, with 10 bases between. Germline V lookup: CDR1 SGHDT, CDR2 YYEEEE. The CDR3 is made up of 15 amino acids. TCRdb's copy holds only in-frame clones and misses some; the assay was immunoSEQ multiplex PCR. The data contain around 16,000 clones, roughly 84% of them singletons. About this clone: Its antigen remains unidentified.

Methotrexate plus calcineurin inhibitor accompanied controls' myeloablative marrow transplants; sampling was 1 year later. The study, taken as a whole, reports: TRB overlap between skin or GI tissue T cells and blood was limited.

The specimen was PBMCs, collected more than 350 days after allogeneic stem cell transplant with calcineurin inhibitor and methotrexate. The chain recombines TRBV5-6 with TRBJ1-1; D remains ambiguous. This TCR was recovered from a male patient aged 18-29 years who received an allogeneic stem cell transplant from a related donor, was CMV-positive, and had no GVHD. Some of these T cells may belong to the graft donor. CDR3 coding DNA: TGTGCCAGCAGCTTGTACAGCCGCATGAACACTGAAGCTTTCTTT. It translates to CASSLYSRMNTEAFF.